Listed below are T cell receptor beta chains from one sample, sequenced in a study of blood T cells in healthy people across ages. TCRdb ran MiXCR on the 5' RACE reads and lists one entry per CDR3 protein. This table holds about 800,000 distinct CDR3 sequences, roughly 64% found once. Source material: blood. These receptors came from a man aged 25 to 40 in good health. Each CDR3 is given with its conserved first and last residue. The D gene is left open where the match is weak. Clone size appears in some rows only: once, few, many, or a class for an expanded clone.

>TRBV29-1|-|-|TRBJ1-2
CSVEGTNYGYTF
TGCAGTGTTGAGGGGACTAACTATGGCTACACCTTC
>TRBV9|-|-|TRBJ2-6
CASSVVGTPSGANVLTF
TGTGCCAGCAGCGTAGTAGGGACTCCGTCTGGGGCCAACGTCCTGACTTTC
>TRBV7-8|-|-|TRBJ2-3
CASALANTQYF
TGTGCCAGCGCCCTGGCCAATACGCAGTATTTT
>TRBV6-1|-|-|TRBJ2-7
CASVASYEQYF
TGTGCCAGCGTAGCTTCCTATGAGCAGTACTTC
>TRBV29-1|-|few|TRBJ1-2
CSVVSQLYGYTF
TGCAGCGTTGTATCCCAGCTCTATGGCTACACCTTC
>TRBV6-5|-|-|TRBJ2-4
CASSYSTGKNIQYF
TGCGCCAGCAGTTACTCCACAGGGAAGAACATTCAGTACTTC
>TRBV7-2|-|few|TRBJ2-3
CASSLRSSDTQYF
TGTGCCAGCAGCCTGAGAAGTTCAGATACGCAGTATTTT
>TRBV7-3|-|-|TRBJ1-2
CASSPSGGSGYGYTF
TGTGCCAGCAGCCCCTCCGGGGGGAGTGGCTATGGCTACACCTTC
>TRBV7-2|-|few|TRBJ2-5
CASSLRGPAETQYF
TGTGCCAGCAGCTTACGGGGGCCCGCAGAGACCCAGTACTTC
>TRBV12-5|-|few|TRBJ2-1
CASGVYNEQFF
TGTGCTAGTGGTGTTTACAATGAGCAGTTCTTC
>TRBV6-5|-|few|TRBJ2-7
CASSYLWGQGGYEQYF
TGTGCCAGCAGTTACCTGTGGGGTCAAGGGGGCTACGAGCAGTACTTC
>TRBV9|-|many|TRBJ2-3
CASSVVWKAPSTDTQYF
TGTGCCAGCAGCGTAGTCTGGAAAGCTCCTAGCACAGATACGCAGTATTTT
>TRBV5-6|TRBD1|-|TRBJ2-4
CASSTRTGSLAKNIQYF
TGTGCCAGCAGCACTCGGACAGGGTCCCTAGCCAAAAACATTCAGTACTTC
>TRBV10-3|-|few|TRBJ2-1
CAIKDSDYNEQFF
TGTGCCATCAAAGATAGCGACTACAATGAGCAGTTCTTC
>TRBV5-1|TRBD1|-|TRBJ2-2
CASSPRGQGGTGELFF
TGCGCCAGCAGCCCCCGCGGACAGGGGGGGACCGGGGAGCTGTTTTTT
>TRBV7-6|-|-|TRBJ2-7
CASSFWEPYNEQYF
TGTGCCAGCAGCTTTTGGGAGCCCTACAATGAGCAGTACTTC
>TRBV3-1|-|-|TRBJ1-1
CASSRMALNTEAFF
TGTGCCAGCAGCCGAATGGCGCTGAACACTGAAGCTTTCTTT
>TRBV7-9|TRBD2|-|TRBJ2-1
CASSPGLAGGPDEQFF
TGTGCCAGCAGCCCCGGGTTAGCGGGAGGGCCGGATGAGCAGTTCTTC
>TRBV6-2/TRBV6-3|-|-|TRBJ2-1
CASSYSRWTQYNEQFF
TGTGCCAGCAGTTACTCGCGGTGGACCCAGTACAATGAGCAGTTCTTC
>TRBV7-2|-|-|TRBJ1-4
CTSSHQNGKLFF
TGTACCAGCAGCCACCAGAATGGAAAACTGTTTTTT
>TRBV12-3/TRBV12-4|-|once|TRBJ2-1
CASSSTRGLLDEQFF
TGTGCCAGCAGTTCAACTAGAGGCCTCCTCGATGAGCAGTTCTTC
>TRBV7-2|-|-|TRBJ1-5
CASSSTLGQPQHF
TGTGCCAGCAGCTCCACTTTAGGTCAGCCCCAGCATTTT
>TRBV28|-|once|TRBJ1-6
CASNVQAETYSPLHF
TGTGCCAGCAACGTACAGGCGGAGACGTATTCACCCCTCCACTTT
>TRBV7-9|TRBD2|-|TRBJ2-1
CASSLGGTSGGNEQFF
TGTGCCAGCAGCTTAGGTGGGACTAGCGGGGGCAATGAGCAGTTCTTC
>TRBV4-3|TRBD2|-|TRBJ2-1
CASSQDRAGGVLYNEQFF
TGCGCCAGCAGCCAAGATCGAGCGGGAGGGGTACTCTACAATGAGCAGTTCTTC
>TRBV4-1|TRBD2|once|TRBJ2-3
CASSPYSGNTDTQYF
TGCGCCAGCAGCCCTTATAGCGGGAACACAGATACGCAGTATTTT
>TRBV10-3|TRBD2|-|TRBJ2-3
CAISGSSGGAGSFEYTQYF
TGTGCCATCAGTGGTTCTAGCGGGGGGGCCGGTTCGTTCGAATATACGCAGTATTTT
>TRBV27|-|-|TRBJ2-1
CASSLSTKVHEQFF
TGTGCCAGCAGTTTATCGACCAAAGTCCATGAGCAGTTCTTC
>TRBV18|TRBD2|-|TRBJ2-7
CASSPASGRREQYF
TGTGCCAGCTCACCGGCTAGCGGGAGGAGGGAGCAGTACTTC
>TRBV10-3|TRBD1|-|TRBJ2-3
CAISSTGGRSFSTDTQYF
TGTGCCATCAGTTCAACAGGGGGCCGTAGCTTTAGCACAGATACGCAGTATTTT
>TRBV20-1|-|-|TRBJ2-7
CSASDFATDYEQYF
TGCAGTGCTAGCGATTTCGCGACTGACTACGAGCAGTACTTC
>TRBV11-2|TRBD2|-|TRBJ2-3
CASKLSGVSDTQYF
TGTGCCAGCAAACTTAGCGGGGTTTCAGATACGCAGTATTTT
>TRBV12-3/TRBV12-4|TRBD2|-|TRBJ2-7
CASSFGSGRYEQYF
TGTGCCAGCAGTTTTGGTAGCGGGAGGTACGAGCAGTACTTC